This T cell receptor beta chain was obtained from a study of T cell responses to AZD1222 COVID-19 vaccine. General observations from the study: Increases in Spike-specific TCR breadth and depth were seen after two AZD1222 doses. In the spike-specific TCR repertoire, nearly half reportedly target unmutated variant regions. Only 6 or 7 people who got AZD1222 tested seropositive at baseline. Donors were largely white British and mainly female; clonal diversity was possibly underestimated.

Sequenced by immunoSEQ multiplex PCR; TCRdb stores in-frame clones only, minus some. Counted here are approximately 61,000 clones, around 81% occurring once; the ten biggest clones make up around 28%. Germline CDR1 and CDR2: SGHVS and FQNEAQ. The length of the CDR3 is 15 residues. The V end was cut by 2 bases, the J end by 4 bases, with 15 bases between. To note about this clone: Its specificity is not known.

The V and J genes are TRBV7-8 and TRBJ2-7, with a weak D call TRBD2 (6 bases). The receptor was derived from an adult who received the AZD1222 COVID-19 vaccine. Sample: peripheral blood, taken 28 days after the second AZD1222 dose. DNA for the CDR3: TGTGCCAGCAGCTTACCTACTGCGGGGTCGTACGAGCAGTACTTC. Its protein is CASSLPTAGSYEQYF.